This T cell receptor beta chain was identified in a study of blood T cells in healthy people across ages. PCR was performed a second time for about 7 to 11 cycles using a sample-barcoded 5' primer and a J-beta primer mix. Using its own MiXCR run on the 5' RACE reads, TCRdb lists one record per CDR3 protein. The sample contains more than 900,000 distinct CDR3 sequences, almost 30% of which appear only once. Germline V gene data show CDR1 as SGHDT and CDR2 as YYEEEE. This CDR3 has 15 amino acids. In addition, the sample was reused for a study of T cells of mothers and their children.

The chain links TRBV5-6 to TRBJ2-5, with D unresolved. With the DNA end fitting TRBJ2-1 better, the J assignment may be wrong. The sequence derives from a middle-aged woman in good health. The sample consisted of blood. The CDR3 loop reads CASSLYLTRQETQFF. Here the CDR3 DNA reads TGTGCCAGCAGCTTATATCTTACAAGGCAAGAGACCCAGTTCTTC.